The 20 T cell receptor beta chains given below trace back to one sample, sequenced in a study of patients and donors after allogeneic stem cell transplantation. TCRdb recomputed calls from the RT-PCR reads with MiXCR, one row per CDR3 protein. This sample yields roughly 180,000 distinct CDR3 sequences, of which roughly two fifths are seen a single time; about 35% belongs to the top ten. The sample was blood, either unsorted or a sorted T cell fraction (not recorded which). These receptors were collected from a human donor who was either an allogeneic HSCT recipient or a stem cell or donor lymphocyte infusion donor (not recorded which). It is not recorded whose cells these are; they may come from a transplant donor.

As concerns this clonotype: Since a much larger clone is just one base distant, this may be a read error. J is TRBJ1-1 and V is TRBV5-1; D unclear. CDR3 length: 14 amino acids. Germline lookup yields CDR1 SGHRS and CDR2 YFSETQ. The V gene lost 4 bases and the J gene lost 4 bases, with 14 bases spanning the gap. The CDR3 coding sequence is TGCGCCAGCAGCCTTCTAGACATGGGCACTGAAGCTTTCTTT. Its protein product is CASSLLDMGTEAFF. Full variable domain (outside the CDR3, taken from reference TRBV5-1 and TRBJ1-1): KAGVTQTPRYLIKTRGQQVTLSCSPISGHRSVSWYQQTPGQGLQFLFEYFSETQRNKGNFPGRFSGRQFSNSRSEMNVSTLELGDSALYLCASSLLDMGTEAFFGQGTRLTVV.

In DNA form, the CDR3 reads TGCAGCGTTGGTGGACAGACCTACGAGCAGTACTTC. Protein sequence: CSVGGQTYEQYF. The J gene is TRBJ2-7, the V gene TRBV29-1; possibly TRBD1 for D (6 bases). The length of the CDR3 is 12 residues. The germline V and J ends were trimmed by 4 bases and 2 bases, with 9 bases remaining between them. CDR1 SQVTM and CDR2 ANQGSEA come from the germline V gene.

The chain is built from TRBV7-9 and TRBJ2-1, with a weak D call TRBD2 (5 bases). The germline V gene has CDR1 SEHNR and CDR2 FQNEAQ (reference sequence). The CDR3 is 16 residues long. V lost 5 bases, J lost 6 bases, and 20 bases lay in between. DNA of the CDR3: TGTGCCAGCAGCCAACCCCAGGACTTCGCCTCCAATGAGCAGTTCTTC. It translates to CASSQPQDFASNEQFF.

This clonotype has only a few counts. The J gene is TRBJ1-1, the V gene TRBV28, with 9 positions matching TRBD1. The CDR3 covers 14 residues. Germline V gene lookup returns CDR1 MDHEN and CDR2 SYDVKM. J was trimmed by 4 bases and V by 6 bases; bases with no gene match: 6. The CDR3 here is CASRYRDRVTEAFF. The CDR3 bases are TGTGCCAGCAGGTACCGGGACAGGGTCACTGAAGCTTTCTTT.

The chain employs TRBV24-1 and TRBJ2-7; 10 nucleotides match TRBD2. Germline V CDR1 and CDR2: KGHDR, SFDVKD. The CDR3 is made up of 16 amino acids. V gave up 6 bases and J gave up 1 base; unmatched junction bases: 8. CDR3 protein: CATSPQREGPSYEQYF. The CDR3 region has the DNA TGTGCCACCAGTCCCCAGCGGGAGGGCCCATCCTACGAGCAGTACTTC.

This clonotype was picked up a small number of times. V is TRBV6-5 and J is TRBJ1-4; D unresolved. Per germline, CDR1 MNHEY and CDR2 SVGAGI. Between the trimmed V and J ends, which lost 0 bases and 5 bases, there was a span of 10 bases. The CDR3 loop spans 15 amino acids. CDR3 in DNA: TGTGCCAGCAGTTACTCCCCGGTGGGAAATGAAAAACTGTTTTTT. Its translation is CASSYSPVGNEKLFF.

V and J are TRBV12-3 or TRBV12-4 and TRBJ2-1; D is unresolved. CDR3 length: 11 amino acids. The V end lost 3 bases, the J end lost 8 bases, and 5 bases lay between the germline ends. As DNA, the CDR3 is TGTGCCAGCAGTTTTACAGATGAGCAGTTCTTC. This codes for CASSFTDEQFF.

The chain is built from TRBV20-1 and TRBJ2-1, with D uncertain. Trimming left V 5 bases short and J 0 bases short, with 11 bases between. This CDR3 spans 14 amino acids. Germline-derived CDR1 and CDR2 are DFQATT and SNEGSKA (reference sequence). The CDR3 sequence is CSAQFEPSYNEQFF. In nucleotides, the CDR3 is TGCAGTGCTCAGTTTGAACCCTCCTACAATGAGCAGTTCTTC.

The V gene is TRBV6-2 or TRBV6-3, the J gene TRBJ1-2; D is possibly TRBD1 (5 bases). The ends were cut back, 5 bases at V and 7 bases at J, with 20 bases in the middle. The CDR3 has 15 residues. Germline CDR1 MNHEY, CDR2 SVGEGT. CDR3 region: CASSHTRGTLLGYTF. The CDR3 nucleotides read TGTGCCAGCAGTCACACGCGGGGCACACTCCTTGGCTACACCTTC.

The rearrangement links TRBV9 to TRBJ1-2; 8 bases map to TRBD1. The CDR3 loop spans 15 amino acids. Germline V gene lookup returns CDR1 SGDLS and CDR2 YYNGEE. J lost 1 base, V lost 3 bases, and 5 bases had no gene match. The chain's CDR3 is CASSAETGVNYGYTF. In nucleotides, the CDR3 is TGTGCCAGCAGCGCTGAGACAGGGGTTAACTATGGCTACACCTTC.

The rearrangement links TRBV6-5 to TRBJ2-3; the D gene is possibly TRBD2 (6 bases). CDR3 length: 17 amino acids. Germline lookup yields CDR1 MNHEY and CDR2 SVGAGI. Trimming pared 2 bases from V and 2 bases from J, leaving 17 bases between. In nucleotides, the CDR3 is TGTGCCAGCAGTTACGCCGACGCGGGGAGTACCACAGATACGCAGTATTTT. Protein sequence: CASSYADAGSTTDTQYF.

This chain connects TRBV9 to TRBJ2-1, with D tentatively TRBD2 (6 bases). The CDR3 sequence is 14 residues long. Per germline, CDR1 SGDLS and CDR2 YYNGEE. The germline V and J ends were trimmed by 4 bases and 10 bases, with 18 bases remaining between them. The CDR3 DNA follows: TGTGCCAGCAGCCACAGGACTAATTTAGACGAGCAGTTCTTC. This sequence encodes CASSHRTNLDEQFF.

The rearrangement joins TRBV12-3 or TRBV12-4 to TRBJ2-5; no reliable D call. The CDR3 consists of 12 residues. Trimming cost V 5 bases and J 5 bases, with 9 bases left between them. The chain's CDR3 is CASSQKRETQYF. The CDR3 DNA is TGTGCCAGCAGTCAAAAGAGGGAGACCCAGTACTTC.

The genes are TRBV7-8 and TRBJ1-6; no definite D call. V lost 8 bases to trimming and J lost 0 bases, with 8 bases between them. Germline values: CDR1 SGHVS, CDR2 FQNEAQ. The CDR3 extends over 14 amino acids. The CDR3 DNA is TGTGCCAGCGCCGAGAGCTCCTATAATTCACCCCTCCACTTT. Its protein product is CASAESSYNSPLHF.

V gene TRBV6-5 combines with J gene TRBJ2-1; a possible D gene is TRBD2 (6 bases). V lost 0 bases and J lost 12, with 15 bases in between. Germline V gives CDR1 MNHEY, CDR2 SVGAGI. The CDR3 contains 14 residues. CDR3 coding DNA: TGTGCCAGCAGTTACTCTGAGGGAGGTGGGTGGCAGTTCTTC. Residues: CASSYSEGGGWQFF.

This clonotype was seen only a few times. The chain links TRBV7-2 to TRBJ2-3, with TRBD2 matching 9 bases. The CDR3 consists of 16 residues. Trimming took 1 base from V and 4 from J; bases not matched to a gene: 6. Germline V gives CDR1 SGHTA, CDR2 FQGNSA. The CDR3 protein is CASSLEAGGPADTQYF. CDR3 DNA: TGTGCCAGCAGCTTAGAGGCGGGAGGGCCAGCAGATACGCAGTATTTT.

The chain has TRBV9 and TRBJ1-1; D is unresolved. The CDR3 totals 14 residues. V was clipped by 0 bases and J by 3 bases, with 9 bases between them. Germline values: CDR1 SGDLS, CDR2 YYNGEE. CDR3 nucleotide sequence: TGTGCCAGCAGCGTAGGGGCGCGGGACACTGAAGCTTTCTTT. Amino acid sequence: CASSVGARDTEAFF. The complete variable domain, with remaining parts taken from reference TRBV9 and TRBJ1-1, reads DSGVTQTPKHLITATGQRVTLRCSPRSGDLSVYWYQQSLDQGLQFLIQYYNGEERAKGNILERFSAQQFPDLHSELNLSSLELGDSALYFCASSVGARDTEAFFGQGTRLTVV.

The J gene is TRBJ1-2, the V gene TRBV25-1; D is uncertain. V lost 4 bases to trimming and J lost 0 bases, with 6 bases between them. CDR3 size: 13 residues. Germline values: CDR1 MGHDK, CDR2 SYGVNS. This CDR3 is CASSGVPNYGYTF. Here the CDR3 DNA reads TGTGCCAGCAGTGGGGTTCCTAACTATGGCTACACCTTC.

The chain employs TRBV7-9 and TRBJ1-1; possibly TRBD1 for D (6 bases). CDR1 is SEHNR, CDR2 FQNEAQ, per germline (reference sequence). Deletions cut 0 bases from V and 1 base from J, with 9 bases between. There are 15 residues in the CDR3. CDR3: CASSLATGSNTEAFF. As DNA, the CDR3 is TGTGCCAGCAGCTTAGCTACAGGGTCGAACACTGAAGCTTTCTTT.

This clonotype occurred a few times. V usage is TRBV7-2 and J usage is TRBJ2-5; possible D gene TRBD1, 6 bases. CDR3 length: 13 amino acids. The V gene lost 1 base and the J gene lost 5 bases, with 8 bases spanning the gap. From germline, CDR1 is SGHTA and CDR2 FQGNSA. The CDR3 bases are TGTGCCAGCAGCTTAGGGGGGCTTGAGACCCAGTACTTC. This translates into CASSLGGLETQYF.